Below, 18 T cell receptor beta chains from the same sample are listed, as sequenced in a study of blood T cell repertoires in COVID-19. The assay was immunoSEQ multiplex PCR, and TCRdb's table has in-frame clones only and misses some. The sample shows around 170,000 clones, 86% of them seen only once. Sequencing was carried out using peripheral blood. All receptors derive from a woman in her 70s with acute or convalescent COVID-19.

This clone has a single count. The chain is built from TRBV19 and TRBJ2-1, with 9 bases lining up with TRBD2. V shed 2 bases, J shed 1 base, and the junction held 12 bases outside the gene matches. The CDR3 runs to 19 residues. Germline assignment: CDR1 LNHDA and CDR2 SQIVND (reference sequence). The CDR3 nucleotides read TGTGCCAGTAGTATATCGCCCGGGGAAAGCGGGAGGTCCTACAATGAGCAGTTCTTC. Its protein is CASSISPGESGRSYNEQFF.

The chain is built from TRBV27 and TRBJ2-7; 11 bases map to TRBD1. Germline CDR1 is MNHEY and CDR2 is SMNVEV (reference sequence). The CDR3 extends over 14 amino acids. The V segment lost 4 bases and the J segment 7 bases; nucleotides outside the gene matches: 6. The CDR3 nucleotides are TGTGCCAGCAGTTACGGGACAGGGGGTGAAGAGCAGTACTTC. Translation gives CASSYGTGGEEQYF.

The J gene is TRBJ2-3, the V gene TRBV30, with 12 bases fitting TRBD2. Unmatched junction bases numbered 12, after V lost 5 bases and J lost 6 bases. This CDR3 spans 16 amino acids. Germline CDR1 is GTSNPN and CDR2 is SVGIG (reference sequence). As DNA, the CDR3 is TGTGCCTGGCTAACAAAGACTAGCGGGAGAGGTGATACGCAGTATTTT. Protein product: CAWLTKTSGRGDTQYF.

The DNA for the CDR3 is TGTGCCAGCTCACCACCGGCCAGGACAGGGCGGACCCTCCACTTT. Protein sequence: CASSPPARTGRTLHF. This chain uses TRBV18 with TRBJ1-6; 8 bases map to TRBD1. This CDR3 region has 15 residues. Germline V gene lookup returns CDR1 KGHSH and CDR2 LQKENI. The V gene end was trimmed by 0 bases and the J gene end by 14 bases; junction bases not matched to a gene: 9.

This clone was detected only a few times. The chain uses TRBV19 and TRBJ1-5; TRBD1 is a possible D gene (5 bases). The CDR3 is made up of 17 amino acids. Per the germline V gene, CDR1 is LNHDA and CDR2 is SQIVND (reference sequence). V lost 8 bases and J 4 bases, leaving 24 bases between the germline ends. CDR3 sequence reads: CASRNYPSVGGNQPQHF. The CDR3 nucleotides are TGTGCCAGTCGAAACTACCCCAGCGTGGGGGGTAATCAGCCCCAGCATTTT.

This clone was observed a few times. The genes are TRBV30 and TRBJ1-1, with TRBD1 identical over 10 bases. This CDR3 is built from 14 residues. The germline V gene encodes CDR1 GTSNPN and CDR2 SVGIG (reference sequence). J gave up 3 bases and V 1 base, and 2 bases lay outside the gene matches. The CDR3 DNA is TGTGCCTGGAGTGCCGGGACAGGGGACACTGAAGCTTTCTTT. Encoded protein: CAWSAGTGDTEAFF.

This clone came up once. This chain connects TRBV10-1 to TRBJ2-7, with TRBD2 matching 11 bases. CDR3 length: 14 amino acids. V lost 7 bases, J lost 4 bases, and 6 bases stayed unmatched. Germline-derived CDR1 and CDR2 are WNHNN and SYGVQD (reference sequence). CDR3 sequence reads: CASIISGRVYEQYF. The CDR3 bases are TGCGCCAGCATTATTAGCGGGAGGGTGTACGAGCAGTACTTC.

The chain joins TRBV6-1 to TRBJ2-3, with 7 bases fitting TRBD2. Unmatched junction bases numbered 14, after V lost 4 bases and J lost 7 bases. The CDR3 consists of 16 residues. In germline, CDR1 is MNHNS, CDR2 SASEGT. The CDR3 nucleotides are TGTGCCAGCAGTGCTGCAGTGGGGGGGTTTTTGAATACGCAGTATTTT. Its translation: CASSAAVGGFLNTQYF.

This chain connects TRBV6-2 or TRBV6-3 to TRBJ2-2; TRBD2 matches 8 bases. The V segment lost 3 bases and the J segment 5 bases; nucleotides outside the gene matches: 11. The CDR3 runs 17 residues. Looked up from germline, CDR1 is MNHEY and CDR2 is SVGEGT. Here the CDR3 reads CASSYGGGTLLTGELFF. CDR3 nucleotides: TGTGCCAGCAGTTATGGCGGGGGGACCCTGTTGACCGGGGAGCTGTTTTTT.

The chain uses TRBV27 and TRBJ2-2; 12 bases are shared with TRBD2. There are 17 residues in the CDR3. V was pared by 4 bases and J by 5 bases, with 8 bases of the junction left unmatched. Germline CDR1 is MNHEY and CDR2 is SMNVEV (reference sequence). The CDR3 nucleotides are TGTGCCAGCAGTTCCCCACTAGCGGGAGGTTGGACCGGGGAGCTGTTTTTT. Encoded protein: CASSSPLAGGWTGELFF.

This chain's CDR3 is CASSSGTGAHEQFF. CDR3 nucleotide sequence: TGTGCCAGCAGCTCTGGGACAGGAGCACATGAGCAGTTCTTC. The rearrangement joins TRBV11-3 to TRBJ2-1; 8 nucleotides align to TRBD1. The CDR3 length is 14 residues. V gave up 4 bases and J gave up 8 bases; unmatched junction bases: 7. The V gene's germline CDR1 is SGHNT and CDR2 YENEEA. The full variable domain, rest sourced from reference TRBV11-3 and TRBJ2-1, is EAGVVQSPRYKIIEKKQPVAFWCNPISGHNTLYWYLQNLGQGPELLIRYENEEAVDDSQLPKDRFSAERLKGVDSTLKIQPAELGDSAVYLCASSSGTGAHEQFFGPGTRLTVL.

This clone was recorded once. The CDR3 DNA sequence: TGCGCCAGCAGCCCGGACAGACAAGAGACCCAGTACTTC. Its protein product is CASSPDRQETQYF. The chain links TRBV4-3 to TRBJ2-5, with a weak D call TRBD1 (6 bases). The V gene's germline CDR1 is LGHNA and CDR2 YSLEER. This CDR3 is 13 amino acids long. V shed 4 bases and J shed 2 bases, with 8 bases lying between them.

This chain connects TRBV5-5 to TRBJ2-2, with 9 bases matching TRBD1. Per germline, CDR1 SGHKS and CDR2 YYEKEE (reference sequence). The V and J ends lost 4 bases and 2 bases, in that order; junction bases with no gene match: 6. This CDR3 has 16 residues. CDR3 coding DNA: TGTGCCAGCAGCGGGACAGGGTTTTCTAACACCGGGGAGCTGTTTTTT. It translates to CASSGTGFSNTGELFF.

V is TRBV5-6 and J is TRBJ2-3, with a tentative D call TRBD2 (5 bases). The germline V and J ends were trimmed by 1 base and 4 bases, with 10 bases remaining between them. CDR1 is SGHDT, CDR2 YYEEEE, per germline. The CDR3 extends over 14 amino acids. The CDR3 sequence: CASSLMRTADTQYF. The CDR3 coding sequence is TGTGCCAGCAGCTTGATGCGGACTGCAGATACGCAGTATTTT. Full variable domain (rest looked up from reference TRBV5-6 and TRBJ2-3): DAGVTQSPTHLIKTRGQQVTLRCSPKSGHDTVSWYQQALGQGPQFIFQYYEEEERQRGNFPDRFSGHQFPNYSSELNVNALLLGDSALYLCASSLMRTADTQYFGPGTRLTVL.

The genes are TRBV5-6 and TRBJ1-1, with D possibly matching TRBD1 (5 bases). This CDR3 spans 13 amino acids. The germline V gene encodes CDR1 SGHDT and CDR2 YYEEEE. The V end lost 0 bases, the J end lost 10 bases, and 13 bases lay between the germline ends. The CDR3 DNA sequence: TGTGCCAGCAGCTTGGCCGCTCACGGGGGAGCTTTCTTT. Protein product: CASSLAAHGGAFF.

This clone came up once. This chain uses TRBV14 with TRBJ2-7; D perhaps matches TRBD1 (5 bases). The CDR3 is made up of 13 amino acids. V was clipped by 2 bases and J by 3 bases, with 8 bases between them. The germline V gene has CDR1 SGHDN and CDR2 FVKESK. CDR3 nucleotide sequence: TGTGCCAGCAGCCAAAGAAGGGGCTACGAGCAGTACTTC. This sequence encodes CASSQRRGYEQYF.

This clone has just a few counts. The rearrangement joins TRBV6-6 to TRBJ1-3; possible D gene TRBD1, 5 bases. This CDR3 region has 15 residues. In germline, CDR1 is MNHNY, CDR2 SVGAGI (reference sequence). Trimming cost V 6 bases and J 4 bases, with 16 bases left between them. CDR3: CASRRDFLGGNTIYF. CDR3 DNA sequence: TGTGCCAGCAGACGGGACTTCCTCGGAGGAAACACCATATATTTT.

This clone came up once. The chain combines TRBV12-3 or TRBV12-4 with TRBJ1-1; no firm D call. Between the trimmed V and J ends, which lost 3 bases and 9 bases, there was a span of 8 bases. The CDR3 runs 11 residues. The CDR3 loop reads CASSLGGKAFF. In nucleotides, the CDR3 is TGTGCCAGCAGTTTGGGAGGGAAAGCTTTCTTT.